Given below is one T cell receptor (beta chain) in context. CDR3 length: 14 amino acids. V shed 2 bases, J shed 3 bases, and the junction held 1 base outside the gene matches. The germline V gene encodes CDR1 SNHLY and CDR2 FYNNEI. These data originate in a study of blood T cell repertoires in COVID-19. About the study: The study drew acute and convalescent COVID-19 samples from the United States, Italy and Spain. T cells, B-cell-depleted T cells, or PBMCs supplied cDNA or gDNA.

In the authors' methods: Amplification with reference gene primers provided the estimates of nucleated cell counts. TCRdb's copy holds only in-frame clones and misses some; the assay was immunoSEQ multiplex PCR. From that table come the V and J calls and clone size; the DNA was used to work out D and trimming. In the table there are about 85,000 clones, around nine tenths of which are singletons. The chain carries TRBV2 and TRBJ2-7; TRBD1 matches 10 bases. The receptor was derived from a man aged 55 to 70 with acute or convalescent COVID-19. Input material: peripheral blood. DNA of the CDR3: TGTGCCAGCAGTGAATGGGACAGGGGCTACGAGCAGTACTTC. Translating gives CASSEWDRGYEQYF.